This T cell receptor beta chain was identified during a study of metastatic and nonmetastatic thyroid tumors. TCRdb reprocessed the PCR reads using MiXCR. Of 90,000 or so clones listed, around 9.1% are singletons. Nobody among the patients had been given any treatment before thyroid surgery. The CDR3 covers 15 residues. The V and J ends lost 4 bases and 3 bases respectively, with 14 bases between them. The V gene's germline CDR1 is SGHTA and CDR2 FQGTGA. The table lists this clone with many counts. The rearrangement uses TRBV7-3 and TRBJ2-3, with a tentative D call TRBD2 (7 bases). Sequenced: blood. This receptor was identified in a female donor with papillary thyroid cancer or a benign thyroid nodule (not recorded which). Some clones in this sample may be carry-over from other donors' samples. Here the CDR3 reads CASSSGLGGTDTQYF. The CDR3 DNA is TGTGCCAGCAGCTCCGGACTAGGGGGGACAGATACGCAGTATTTT.